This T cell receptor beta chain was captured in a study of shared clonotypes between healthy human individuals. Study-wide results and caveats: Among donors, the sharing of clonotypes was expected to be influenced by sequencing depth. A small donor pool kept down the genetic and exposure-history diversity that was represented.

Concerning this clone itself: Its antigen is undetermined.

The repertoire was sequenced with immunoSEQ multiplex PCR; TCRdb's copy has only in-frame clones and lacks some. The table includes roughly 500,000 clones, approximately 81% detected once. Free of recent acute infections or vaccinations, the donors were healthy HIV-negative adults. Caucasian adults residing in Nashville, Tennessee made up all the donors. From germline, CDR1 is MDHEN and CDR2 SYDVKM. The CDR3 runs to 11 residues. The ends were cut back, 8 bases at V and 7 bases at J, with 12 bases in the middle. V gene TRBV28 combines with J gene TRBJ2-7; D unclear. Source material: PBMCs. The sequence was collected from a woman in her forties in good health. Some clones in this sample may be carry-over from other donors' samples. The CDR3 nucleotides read TGTGCCAGCGGATTAGACTGGGAGCAGTACTTC. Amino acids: CASGLDWEQYF.